Below, 29 T cell receptor beta chains from the same sample are listed, as sequenced in a study of T cell responses to AZD1222 COVID-19 vaccine. Sequencing was performed with immunoSEQ multiplex PCR; in TCRdb, only in-frame clones are kept and a portion is missing. The data hold roughly 150,000 clones, with roughly 88% observed a single time. This sample comprised peripheral blood, obtained 28 days after the second AZD1222 dose. Receptors originate from an adult who received the AZD1222 COVID-19 vaccine.

The rearrangement links TRBV18 to TRBJ2-2; 8 bases map to TRBD1. Germline loops: CDR1 KGHSH, CDR2 LQKENI. This CDR3 spans 18 amino acids. J lost 5 bases, V lost 3 bases, and 14 bases had no gene match. In DNA form, the CDR3 reads TGTGCCAGCTCACCTCCAACGCGACGGACAGGGATGACCGGGGAGCTGTTTTTT. Protein product: CASSPPTRRTGMTGELFF.

The CDR3: CAISSDREATNEKLFF. The CDR3, as DNA: TGTGCCATCAGTTCGGACAGGGAGGCAACTAATGAAAAACTGTTTTTT. The rearrangement joins TRBV10-3 to TRBJ1-4, with TRBD1 matching 8 bases. Unmatched junction bases numbered 5, after V lost 5 bases and J lost 0 bases. The CDR3 is made up of 16 amino acids. The germline CDR1 and CDR2 sequences are ENHRY and SYGVKD.

Of note for this clone: Other DNA sequences in the sample encode the same CDR3. The chain links TRBV20-1 to TRBJ2-7; D is ambiguous. Germline V gene lookup returns CDR1 DFQATT and CDR2 SNEGSKA (reference sequence). The CDR3 is 11 residues long. Trimming stripped 6 bases from V and 0 bases from J, with 6 bases between. The DNA for the CDR3 is TGCAGTGCATCTAGCTCCTACGAGCAGTACTTC. Protein product: CSASSSYEQYF.

The rearrangement uses TRBV7-2 and TRBJ2-3; D possibly corresponds to TRBD2 (6 bases). The CDR3 has 15 amino acids. Looked up from germline, CDR1 is SGHTA and CDR2 is FQGNSA. V was pared by 1 base and J by 7 bases, with 15 bases between. The CDR3 DNA reads TGTGCCAGCAGCTTAGGCGGGGCGGGACGATATACGCAGTATTTT. Translation gives CASSLGGAGRYTQYF.

This chain links TRBV30 with TRBJ2-2; tentatively, D is TRBD2 (6 bases). This CDR3 spans 11 amino acids. The germline gives CDR1 GTSNPN, CDR2 SVGIG (reference sequence). Trimming shortened V by 4 bases and J by 6 bases, and 6 bases separated the two germline ends. The CDR3 is CAWTGAGELFF. CDR3 nucleotide sequence: TGTGCCTGGACGGGGGCCGGGGAGCTGTTTTTT.

This clone was picked up a small number of times. The rearrangement links TRBV5-1 to TRBJ2-2, with unresolved D. CDR3 length: 15 amino acids. The V gene lost 2 bases and the J gene lost 0 bases, with 8 bases spanning the gap. CDR1 is SGHRS, CDR2 YFSETQ, per germline. CDR3 bases: TGCGCCAGCAGCTTTAATCCACCGAACACCGGGGAGCTGTTTTTT. This gives the protein CASSFNPPNTGELFF.

The chain has TRBV3-1 (or the pseudogene TRBV3-2) and TRBJ2-1, with D unresolved. This CDR3 is built from 15 residues. The germline V gene has CDR1 LGHDT and CDR2 YNNKEL (reference sequence). Between the trimmed V and J ends, which lost 0 bases and 5 bases, there was a span of 11 bases. The CDR3 protein is CASSQDLQLNNEQFF. The CDR3 DNA follows: TGTGCCAGCAGCCAAGATCTACAGTTAAACAATGAGCAGTTCTTC.

Here the CDR3 DNA reads TGTGCCAGCAGCTCGGGACATAACGCGGGTGGAAACACCATATATTTT. This sequence encodes CASSSGHNAGGNTIYF. The V and J genes are TRBV3-1 (or the pseudogene TRBV3-2) and TRBJ1-3; TRBD1 might be the D (6 bases). In germline, CDR1 is LGHDT, CDR2 YNNKEL (reference sequence). The CDR3 has 16 residues. V lost 5 bases and J 3 bases, leaving 17 bases between the germline ends.

The rearrangement links TRBV7-2 to TRBJ2-7; D is unresolved. CDR1 SGHTA and CDR2 FQGNSA come from the germline V gene. The V and J ends lost 10 bases and 0 bases respectively, with 19 bases between them. The CDR3 contains 15 residues. The CDR3, as DNA: TGTGCCACCCAGCTTTGGATGTCCCCCTCCTACGAGCAGTACTTC. Translating gives CATQLWMSPSYEQYF.

Only one count was recorded for this clone. This chain joins TRBV28 and TRBJ1-4; D is perhaps TRBD1 (5 bases). V lost 3 bases, J lost 7 bases, and 9 bases lay in between. Germline CDR1 MDHEN, CDR2 SYDVKM. This CDR3 contains 13 residues. CDR3 sequence: CASSFPTGEKLFF. CDR3 sequence (DNA): TGTGCCAGCAGTTTTCCAACAGGTGAAAAACTGTTTTTT.

In its sample, this clone was seen many times. The rearrangement uses TRBV4-1 and TRBJ2-7; tentative D call: TRBD1 (5 bases). The CDR3 spans 16 residues. The V gene lost 0 bases and the J gene lost 7 bases, with 19 bases spanning the gap. Germline V CDR1 and CDR2: MGHRA, YSYEKL. The CDR3: CASSQEIDSLRGEQYF. CDR3 DNA: TGCGCCAGCAGCCAAGAGATAGACAGCCTACGAGGAGAGCAGTACTTC.

The rearrangement links TRBV5-1 to TRBJ1-4; 7 nucleotides agree with TRBD1. The CDR3 covers 16 residues. Germline V gene data show CDR1 as SGHRS and CDR2 as YFSETQ. The junction had 6 bases not matched to a gene; V was cut back by 4 bases and J by 0 bases. CDR3 residues: CASSPGQVATNEKLFF. CDR3 nucleotide sequence: TGCGCCAGCAGCCCCGGACAGGTTGCAACTAATGAAAAACTGTTTTTT. The full variable domain, rest sourced from reference TRBV5-1 and TRBJ1-4, is KAGVTQTPRYLIKTRGQQVTLSCSPISGHRSVSWYQQTPGQGLQFLFEYFSETQRNKGNFPGRFSGRQFSNSRSEMNVSTLELGDSALYLCASSPGQVATNEKLFFGSGTQLSVL.

The V call is TRBV7-9, the J call TRBJ1-1, with TRBD1 matching over 7 bases. V lost 3 bases and J lost 10; bases outside the gene matches: 11. The CDR3 consists of 14 residues. Germline V lookup: CDR1 SEHNR, CDR2 FQNEAQ (reference sequence). The CDR3 coding sequence is TGTGCCAGCAGCTTGGCGGTGAACAGGGGTAGAGCTTTCTTT. Translated, it gives CASSLAVNRGRAFF.

This chain links TRBV19 with TRBJ2-6, with 8 nucleotides matching TRBD1. V was clipped by 2 bases and J by 0 bases; unmatched bases: 9. The CDR3 has 19 residues. Per the germline V gene, CDR1 is LNHDA and CDR2 is SQIVND (reference sequence). This chain's CDR3 is CASSILILGTGSGANVLTF. CDR3 nucleotide sequence: TGTGCCAGTAGTATATTAATTCTGGGGACAGGCTCTGGGGCCAACGTCCTGACTTTC.

The V and J genes are TRBV4-3 and TRBJ2-7, with a weak D call TRBD2 (6 bases). Between the trimmed V and J ends, which lost 7 bases and 5 bases, there was a span of 12 bases. Looked up from germline, CDR1 is LGHNA and CDR2 is YSLEER. The CDR3 covers 12 residues. In DNA form, the CDR3 reads TGCGCCAGCATGGGAGGAGTCCACGAGCAGTACTTC. It codes for CASMGGVHEQYF.

CDR3: CASTPRDRYHGYTF. CDR3 nucleotide sequence: TGTGCCAGTACCCCCCGGGACAGATACCATGGCTACACCTTC. The rearrangement links TRBV19 to TRBJ1-2, with 7 positions matching TRBD1. V trimming: 7 bases; J trimming: 6 bases; junction bases outside the gene matches: 11. There are 14 residues in the CDR3. In germline, CDR1 is LNHDA, CDR2 SQIVND (reference sequence).

Written as DNA, the CDR3 is TGTGCCAGCACCCTTGGGTACGAGCAGTACTTC. Its protein product is CASTLGYEQYF. The chain links TRBV28 to TRBJ2-7; D is unresolved. Germline CDR1 is MDHEN and CDR2 is SYDVKM. V lost 7 bases to trimming and J lost 4 bases, with 8 bases between them. The CDR3 spans 11 residues.

This chain uses TRBV9 with TRBJ2-5, with no clear D. The V gene lost 0 bases and the J gene lost 5 bases, with 14 bases spanning the gap. The V gene's germline CDR1 is SGDLS and CDR2 YYNGEE. The CDR3 is 15 residues long. The CDR3 region has the DNA TGTGCCAGCAGCGTAGGGTCGGGTTCAACGGAGACCCAGTACTTC. Translated, it gives CASSVGSGSTETQYF. Filled out from reference TRBV9 and TRBJ2-5, the complete variable domain reads DSGVTQTPKHLITATGQRVTLRCSPRSGDLSVYWYQQSLDQGLQFLIQYYNGEERAKGNILERFSAQQFPDLHSELNLSSLELGDSALYFCASSVGSGSTETQYFGPGTRLLVL.

The chain recombines TRBV11-3 with TRBJ1-5; 8 bases are shared with TRBD1. The CDR3 contains 15 residues. J gave up 5 bases and V 2 bases, and 5 bases lay outside the gene matches. Germline V CDR1 and CDR2: SGHNT, YENEEA. CDR3 in amino acids: CASSLWTGNYQPQHF. In nucleotides, the CDR3 is TGTGCCAGCAGCTTATGGACAGGGAATTATCAGCCCCAGCATTTT.

The CDR3 sequence: CASSFSTGHEQYF. As DNA, the CDR3 is TGTGCCAGCAGTTTTTCAACTGGGCACGAGCAGTACTTC. This chain links TRBV12-3 or TRBV12-4 with TRBJ2-7; D gene ambiguous. This CDR3 region has 13 residues. Trimming took 3 bases from V and 5 from J, leaving 11 bases between them.

The rearrangement links TRBV5-5 to TRBJ1-5; D remains ambiguous. CDR3 length: 13 residues. Trimming removed 2 bases at V and 5 bases at J, with 8 bases between. Germline V gene sequence: CDR1 SGHKS, CDR2 YYEKEE (reference sequence). CDR3 loop: CASSFRDYQPQHF. As DNA, the CDR3 is TGTGCCAGCAGCTTCCGGGATTATCAGCCCCAGCATTTT. Using reference TRBV5-5 and TRBJ1-5 for the parts outside the CDR3, the full variable domain is DAGVTQSPTHLIKTRGQQVTLRCSPISGHKSVSWYQQVLGQGPQFIFQYYEKEERGRGNFPDRFSARQFPNYSSELNVNALLLGDSALYLCASSFRDYQPQHFGDGTRLSIL.

CDR3: CASSLRTAFNEQFF. The CDR3 DNA reads TGTGCCAGCAGTTTGCGGACAGCTTTCAATGAGCAGTTCTTC. The J gene is TRBJ2-1, the V gene TRBV27, with D possibly being TRBD1 (6 bases). Deletions cut 3 bases from V and 6 bases from J, with 12 bases between. Germline assignment: CDR1 MNHEY and CDR2 SMNVEV (reference sequence). The CDR3 extends over 14 amino acids.

V and J are TRBV13 and TRBJ1-3; 7 nucleotides match TRBD1. The CDR3 consists of 13 residues. The germline CDR1 and CDR2 sequences are PRHDT and FYEKMQ (reference sequence). V lost 5 bases and J lost 8; bases outside the gene matches: 6. Written as DNA, the CDR3 is TGTGCCAGCAGCATGAAACAGGGGCACACCATATATTTT. Encoded protein: CASSMKQGHTIYF.

The rearrangement uses TRBV11-2 and TRBJ1-4, with TRBD1 as a possible D gene (6 bases). The ends were cut back, 6 bases at V and 7 bases at J, with 12 bases in the middle. CDR3 size: 13 residues. Germline lookup yields CDR1 SGHAT and CDR2 FQNNGV. The CDR3 DNA reads TGTGCCAGCAGGGGTCAGGGGTTTGAAAAACTGTTTTTT. This encodes CASRGQGFEKLFF.

This clone was observed a single time. This sequence joins TRBV6-5 and TRBJ2-4; no clear D gene. Per the germline V gene, CDR1 is MNHEY and CDR2 is SVGAGI. V was cut by 1 base and J by 5 bases, with 12 bases left in between. This CDR3 has 15 residues. CDR3 nucleotide sequence: TGTGCCAGCAGTTACTGGAACCGCGGAGAAAACATTCAGTACTTC. It yields the protein CASSYWNRGENIQYF.

V and J are TRBV24-1 and TRBJ1-5; 7 bases line up with TRBD1. The CDR3 runs 14 residues. CDR1 and CDR2 from the germline V gene are KGHDR and SFDVKD. With V trimmed by 7 bases and J by 3 bases, 5 bases remained unmatched. For the CDR3, the DNA is TGTGCCACCAGGTCTACAGGGGACAATCAGCCCCAGCATTTT. Its protein is CATRSTGDNQPQHF.

The chain combines TRBV7-2 with TRBJ1-3; D is undetermined. Trimming removed 5 bases from V and 2 bases from J, with 13 bases in between. This CDR3 has 15 residues. Germline CDR1 SGHTA, CDR2 FQGNSA. In DNA form, the CDR3 reads TGTGCCAGCAGCCCTCAGACAAGAACTGGAAACACCATATATTTT. This gives the protein CASSPQTRTGNTIYF. Based on the CDR3 plus reference TRBV7-2 and TRBJ1-3, the full variable domain is GAGVSQSPSNKVTEKGKDVELRCDPISGHTALYWYRQSLGQGLEFLIYFQGNSAPDKSGLPSDRFSAERTGGSVSTLTIQRTQQEDSAVYLCASSPQTRTGNTIYFGEGSWLTVV.

The V gene is TRBV5-8, the J gene TRBJ1-5; D is unclear. V lost 0 bases and J 11 bases, leaving 9 bases between the germline ends. CDR3 length: 12 residues. Germline loops: CDR1 SGHTS, CDR2 YDEGEE. DNA for the CDR3: TGTGCCAGCAGCTTGGTTCGGGCCTCCCAGCATTTT. This translates into CASSLVRASQHF.

The rearrangement joins TRBV3-1 (or the pseudogene TRBV3-2) to TRBJ2-5; possibly TRBD2 for D (5 bases). Trimming pared 3 bases from V and 3 bases from J, leaving 11 bases between. The CDR3 is made up of 14 amino acids. The V gene's germline CDR1 is LGHDT and CDR2 YNNKEL (reference sequence). CDR3 protein: CASSQGSAKETQYF. The CDR3 DNA follows: TGTGCCAGCAGCCAGGGTAGCGCGAAAGAGACCCAGTACTTC.